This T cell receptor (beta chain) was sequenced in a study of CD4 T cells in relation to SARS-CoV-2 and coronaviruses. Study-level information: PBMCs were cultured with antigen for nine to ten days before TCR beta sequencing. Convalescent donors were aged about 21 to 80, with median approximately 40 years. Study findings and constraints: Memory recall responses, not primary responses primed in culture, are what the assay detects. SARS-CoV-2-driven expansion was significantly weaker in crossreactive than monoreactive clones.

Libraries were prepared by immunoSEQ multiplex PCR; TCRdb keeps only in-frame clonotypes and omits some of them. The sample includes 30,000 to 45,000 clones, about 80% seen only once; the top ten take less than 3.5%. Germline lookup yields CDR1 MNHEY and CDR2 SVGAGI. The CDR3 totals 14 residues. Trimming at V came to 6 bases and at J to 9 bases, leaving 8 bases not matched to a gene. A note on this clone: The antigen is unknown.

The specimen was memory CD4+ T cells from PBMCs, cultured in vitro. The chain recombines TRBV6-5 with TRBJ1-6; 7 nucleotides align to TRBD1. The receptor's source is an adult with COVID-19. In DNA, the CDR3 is TGTGCCAGCAGCGTACAGGGGCGAGGTTCACCCCTCCACTTT. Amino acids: CASSVQGRGSPLHF.